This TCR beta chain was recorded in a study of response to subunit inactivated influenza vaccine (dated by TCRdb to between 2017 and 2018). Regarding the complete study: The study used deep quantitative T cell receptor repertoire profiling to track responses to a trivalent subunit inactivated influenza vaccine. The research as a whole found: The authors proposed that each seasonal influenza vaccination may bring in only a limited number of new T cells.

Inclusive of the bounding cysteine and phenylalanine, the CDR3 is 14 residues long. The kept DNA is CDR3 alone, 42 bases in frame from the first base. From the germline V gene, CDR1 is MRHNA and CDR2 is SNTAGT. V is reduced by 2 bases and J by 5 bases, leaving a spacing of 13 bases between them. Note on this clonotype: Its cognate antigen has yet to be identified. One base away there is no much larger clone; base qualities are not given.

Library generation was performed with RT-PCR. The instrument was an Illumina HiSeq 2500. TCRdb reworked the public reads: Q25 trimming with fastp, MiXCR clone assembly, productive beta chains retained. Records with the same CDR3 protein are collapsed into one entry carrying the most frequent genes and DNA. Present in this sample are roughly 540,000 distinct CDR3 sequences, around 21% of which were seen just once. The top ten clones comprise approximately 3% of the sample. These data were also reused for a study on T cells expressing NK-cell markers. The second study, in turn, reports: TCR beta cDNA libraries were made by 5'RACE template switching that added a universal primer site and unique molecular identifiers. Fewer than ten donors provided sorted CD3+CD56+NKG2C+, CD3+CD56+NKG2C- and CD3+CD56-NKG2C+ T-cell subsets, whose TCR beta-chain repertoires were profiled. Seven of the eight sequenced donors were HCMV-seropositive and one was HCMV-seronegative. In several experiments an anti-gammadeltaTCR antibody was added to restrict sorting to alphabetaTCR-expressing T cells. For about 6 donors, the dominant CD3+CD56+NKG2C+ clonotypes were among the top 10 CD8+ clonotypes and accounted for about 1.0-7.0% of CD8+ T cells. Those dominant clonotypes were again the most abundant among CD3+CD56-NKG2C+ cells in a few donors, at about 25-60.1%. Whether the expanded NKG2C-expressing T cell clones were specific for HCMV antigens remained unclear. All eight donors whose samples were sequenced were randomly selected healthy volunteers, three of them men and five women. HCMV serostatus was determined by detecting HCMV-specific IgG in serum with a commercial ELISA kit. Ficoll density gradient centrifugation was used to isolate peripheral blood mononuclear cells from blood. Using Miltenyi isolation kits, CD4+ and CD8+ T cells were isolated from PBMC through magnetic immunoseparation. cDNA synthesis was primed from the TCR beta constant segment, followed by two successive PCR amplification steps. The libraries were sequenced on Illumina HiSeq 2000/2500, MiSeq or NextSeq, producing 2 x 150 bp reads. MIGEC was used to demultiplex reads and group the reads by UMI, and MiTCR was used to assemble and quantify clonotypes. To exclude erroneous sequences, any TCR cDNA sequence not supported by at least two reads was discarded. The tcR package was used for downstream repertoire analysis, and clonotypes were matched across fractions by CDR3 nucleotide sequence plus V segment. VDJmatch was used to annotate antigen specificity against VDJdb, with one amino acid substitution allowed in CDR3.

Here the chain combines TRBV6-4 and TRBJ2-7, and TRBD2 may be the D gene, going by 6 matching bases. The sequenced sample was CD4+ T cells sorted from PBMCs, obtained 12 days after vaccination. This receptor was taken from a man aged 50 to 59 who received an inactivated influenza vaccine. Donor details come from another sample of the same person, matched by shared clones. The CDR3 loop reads CASSDMGGAHEQYF. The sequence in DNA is TGTGCCAGCAGTGACATGGGCGGGGCCCACGAGCAGTACTTC.